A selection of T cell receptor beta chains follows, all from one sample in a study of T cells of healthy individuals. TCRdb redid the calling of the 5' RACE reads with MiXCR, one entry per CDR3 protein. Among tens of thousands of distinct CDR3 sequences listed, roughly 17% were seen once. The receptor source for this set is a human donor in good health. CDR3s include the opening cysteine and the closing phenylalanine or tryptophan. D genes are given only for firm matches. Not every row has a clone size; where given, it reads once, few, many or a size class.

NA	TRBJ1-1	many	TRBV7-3	CASSPQPNTEAFF	TGTGCCAGCAGCCCCCAGCCGAACACTGAAGCTTTCTTT
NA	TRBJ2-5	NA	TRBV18	CASSLKEETQYF	TGTGCCAGCTCACTGAAGGAAGAGACCCAGTACTTC
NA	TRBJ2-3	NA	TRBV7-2	CASSWLPGPHADTQYF	TGTGCCAGCAGCTGGCTACCGGGACCCCACGCAGATACGCAGTATTTT
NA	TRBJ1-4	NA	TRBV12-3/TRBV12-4	CASSLGGITPGEKLFF	TGTGCCAGCAGTTTAGGAGGAATTACGCCGGGGGAAAAACTGTTTTTT
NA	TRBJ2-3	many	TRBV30	CAWSVLPTDTQYF	TGTGCCTGGAGTGTACTGCCAACAGATACGCAGTATTTT
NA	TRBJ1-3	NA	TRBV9	CASSVVGSAGDTIYF	TGTGCCAGCAGCGTAGTTGGGTCCGCGGGAGACACCATATATTTT
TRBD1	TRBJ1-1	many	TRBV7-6	CASSLGTGLNTEAFF	TGTGCCAGCAGCTTAGGGACAGGCCTCAACACTGAAGCTTTCTTT
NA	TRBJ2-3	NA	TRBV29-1	CSVAGKDTQYF	TGCAGCGTTGCGGGGAAAGATACGCAGTATTTT
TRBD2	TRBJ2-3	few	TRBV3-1	CASSQETAGSQWTDTQYF	TGTGCCAGCAGCCAAGAAACAGCGGGGAGCCAGTGGACAGATACGCAGTATTTT
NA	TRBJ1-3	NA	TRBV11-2	CASSSSGRSSGNTIYF	TGTGCCAGCAGCTCGTCGGGGCGGAGCTCTGGAAACACCATATATTTT
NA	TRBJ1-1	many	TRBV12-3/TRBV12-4	CASRPSGVVMNTEAFF	TGTGCCAGCAGGCCCTCGGGGGTTGTTATGAACACTGAAGCTTTCTTT
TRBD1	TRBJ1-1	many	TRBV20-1	CSARDTDRGKTFF	TGCAGTGCTAGAGATACAGACAGGGGGAAAACTTTCTTT
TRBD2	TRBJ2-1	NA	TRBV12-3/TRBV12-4	CASSNTSGFLNEQFF	TGTGCCAGCAGTAATACTAGCGGGTTTCTCAATGAGCAGTTCTTC
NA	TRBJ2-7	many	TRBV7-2	CASSLAARGSEQYF	TGTGCCAGCAGCTTAGCGGCCAGGGGTTCCGAGCAGTACTTC
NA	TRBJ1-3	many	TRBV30	CAWSFLRESGNTIYF	TGTGCCTGGAGTTTCCTACGGGAATCTGGAAACACCATATATTTT
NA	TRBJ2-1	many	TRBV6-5	CASSYQQAENYNEQFF	TGTGCCAGCAGTTACCAACAGGCCGAGAACTACAATGAGCAGTTCTTC
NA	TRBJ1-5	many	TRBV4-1	CASSQSSADSNQPQHF	TGCGCCAGCAGCCAATCCAGCGCAGATAGCAATCAGCCCCAGCATTTT
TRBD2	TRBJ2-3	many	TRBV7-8	CASSPGLAVADTQYF	TGTGCCAGCAGCCCTGGACTAGCGGTAGCAGATACGCAGTATTTT
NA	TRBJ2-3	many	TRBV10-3	CAISETALSADTQYF	TGTGCCATCAGTGAGACAGCGCTTAGCGCAGATACGCAGTATTTT
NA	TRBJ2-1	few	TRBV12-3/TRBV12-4	CASSLRPENDEQFF	TGTGCCAGCAGTTTACGGCCTGAGAACGATGAGCAGTTCTTC
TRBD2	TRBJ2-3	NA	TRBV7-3	CASRHSGRLGDTQYF	TGTGCCAGCAGACATAGCGGGAGGCTTGGGGATACGCAGTATTTT
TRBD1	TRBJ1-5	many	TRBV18	CASSPSKDRLGQPQHF	TGTGCCAGCTCACCATCCAAGGACAGGTTGGGGCAGCCCCAGCATTTT
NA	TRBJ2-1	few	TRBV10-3	CAIAGSSYNEQFF	TGTGCCATCGCGGGGAGTAGCTACAATGAGCAGTTCTTC
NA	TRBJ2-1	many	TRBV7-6	CASSFTLTQNEQFF	TGTGCCAGCAGTTTTACCCTTACCCAGAATGAGCAGTTCTTC
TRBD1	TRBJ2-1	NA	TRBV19	CASSIEEGTGYNEQFF	TGTGCCAGTAGTATAGAGGAGGGGACAGGGTACAATGAGCAGTTCTTC
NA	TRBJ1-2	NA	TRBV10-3	CAISESTRGSGYTF	TGTGCCATCAGTGAGTCGACTAGGGGGTCCGGCTACACCTTC
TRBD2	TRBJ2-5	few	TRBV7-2	CASSSGLAGFQETQYF	TGTGCCAGCAGCTCCGGACTAGCGGGGTTCCAAGAGACCCAGTACTTC
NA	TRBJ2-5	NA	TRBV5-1	CASSLDRTETQYF	TGCGCCAGCAGCTTGGACAGGACGGAGACCCAGTACTTC
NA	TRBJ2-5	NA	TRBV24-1	CATSDRQTQETQYF	TGTGCCACCAGTGATAGACAGACCCAAGAGACCCAGTACTTC
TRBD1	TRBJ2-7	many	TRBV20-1	CSARDNGQGAYEQYF	TGCAGTGCTAGAGATAACGGGCAGGGGGCCTACGAGCAGTACTTC
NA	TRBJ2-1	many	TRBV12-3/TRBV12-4	CASGYNEQFF	TGTGCCAGCGGCTACAATGAGCAGTTCTTC